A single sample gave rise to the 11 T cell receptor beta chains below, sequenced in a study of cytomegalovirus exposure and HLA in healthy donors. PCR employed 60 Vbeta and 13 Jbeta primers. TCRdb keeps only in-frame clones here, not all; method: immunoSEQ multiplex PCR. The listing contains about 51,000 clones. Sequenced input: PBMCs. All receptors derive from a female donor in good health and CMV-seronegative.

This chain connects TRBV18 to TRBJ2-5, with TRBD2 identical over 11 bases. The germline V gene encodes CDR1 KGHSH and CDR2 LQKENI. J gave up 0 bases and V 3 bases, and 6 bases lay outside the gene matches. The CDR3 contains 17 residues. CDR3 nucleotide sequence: TGTGCCAGCTCACCGGGACTAGCGGATAGGTACCAAGAGACCCAGTACTTC. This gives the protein CASSPGLADRYQETQYF.

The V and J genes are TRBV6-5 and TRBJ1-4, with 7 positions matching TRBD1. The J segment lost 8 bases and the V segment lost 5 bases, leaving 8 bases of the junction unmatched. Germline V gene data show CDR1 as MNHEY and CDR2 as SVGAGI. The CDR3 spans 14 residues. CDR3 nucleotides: TGTGCCAGCAGTAAGACAGGGATGAAGGAAAAACTGTTTTTT. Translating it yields CASSKTGMKEKLFF.

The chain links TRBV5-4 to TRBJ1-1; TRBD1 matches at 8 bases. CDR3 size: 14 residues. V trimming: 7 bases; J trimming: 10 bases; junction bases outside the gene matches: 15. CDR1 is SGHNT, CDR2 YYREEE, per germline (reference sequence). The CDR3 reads CASSSGQGASRAFF. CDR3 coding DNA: TGTGCCAGCTCTTCCGGGCAGGGGGCTTCGAGAGCTTTCTTT.

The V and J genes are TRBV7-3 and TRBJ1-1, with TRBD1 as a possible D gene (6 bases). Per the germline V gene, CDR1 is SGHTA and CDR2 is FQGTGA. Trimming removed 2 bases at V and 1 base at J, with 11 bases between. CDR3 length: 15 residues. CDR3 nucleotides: TGTGCCAGCAGCTTAGAAGGGGGGGGGAACACTGAAGCTTTCTTT. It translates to CASSLEGGGNTEAFF.

CDR3 region: CASSELLASDEQYF. The CDR3 DNA sequence: TGTGCCAGCAGTGAGCTGCTAGCGAGCGACGAGCAGTACTTC. The chain links TRBV2 to TRBJ2-7; tentative D call: TRBD2 (6 bases). CDR3 length: 14 residues. Germline CDR1 and CDR2: SNHLY and FYNNEI. V was trimmed by 3 bases and J by 5 bases, leaving 14 bases between them.

CDR3 sequence reads: CASSFETGDNSPLHF. DNA for the CDR3: TGTGCCAGCAGCTTCGAGACAGGGGATAATTCACCCCTCCACTTT. The gene calls are TRBV7-9 and TRBJ1-6; TRBD1 matches at 8 bases. The ends lost 3 bases at V and 5 bases at J; junction bases unmatched: 3. Germline V gene lookup returns CDR1 SEHNR and CDR2 FQNEAQ (reference sequence). The CDR3 is made up of 15 amino acids.

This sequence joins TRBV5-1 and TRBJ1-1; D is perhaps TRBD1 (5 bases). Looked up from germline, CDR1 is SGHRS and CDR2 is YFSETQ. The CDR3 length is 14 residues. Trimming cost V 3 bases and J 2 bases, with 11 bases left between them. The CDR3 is CASSSAGQNTEAFF. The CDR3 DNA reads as TGCGCCAGCAGCTCGGCAGGACAAAACACTGAAGCTTTCTTT.

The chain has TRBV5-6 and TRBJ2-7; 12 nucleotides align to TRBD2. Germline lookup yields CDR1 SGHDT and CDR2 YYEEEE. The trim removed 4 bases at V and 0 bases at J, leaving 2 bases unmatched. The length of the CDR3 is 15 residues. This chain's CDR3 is CASSLTSGSSYEQYF. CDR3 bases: TGTGCCAGCAGCCTGACTAGCGGGAGCTCCTACGAGCAGTACTTC.

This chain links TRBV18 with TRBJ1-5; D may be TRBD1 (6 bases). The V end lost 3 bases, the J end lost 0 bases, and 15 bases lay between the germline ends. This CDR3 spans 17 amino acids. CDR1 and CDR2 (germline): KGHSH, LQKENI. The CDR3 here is CASSPGGRGVSNQPQHF. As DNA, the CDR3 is TGTGCCAGCTCACCCGGTGGCAGGGGTGTTAGCAATCAGCCCCAGCATTTT.

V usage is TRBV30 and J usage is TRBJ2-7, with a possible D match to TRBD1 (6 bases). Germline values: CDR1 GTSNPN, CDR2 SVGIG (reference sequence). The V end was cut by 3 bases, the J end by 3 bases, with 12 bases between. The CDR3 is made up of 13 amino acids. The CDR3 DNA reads TGTGCCTGGAGCGACCAGGGGTACTACGAGCAGTACTTC. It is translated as CAWSDQGYYEQYF.

The CDR3 DNA sequence: TGTGCCAGCAGTGTTTCCTCTGTTATAACCTACGAGCAGTACTTC. Residues: CASSVSSVITYEQYF. V and J are TRBV6-1 and TRBJ2-7, with D unclear. V dropped 4 bases and J dropped 2 bases, with 15 bases sitting between them. Germline loops: CDR1 MNHNS, CDR2 SASEGT. CDR3 length equals 15 residues.